A single sample is the source of the 25 T cell receptor beta chains below, sequenced in a study of cytomegalovirus exposure and HLA in healthy donors. The PCR had 60 Vbeta and 13 Jbeta primers. Some clones are missing from TCRdb's copy, which holds only in-frame ones; the method was immunoSEQ multiplex PCR. The top ten hold roughly 1.9% of the sample, which has some 160,000 clones, around 84% seen once. Sequencing input: PBMCs. The receptors here all came from a man aged 18 to 30 in good health and CMV-seronegative.

V and J are TRBV5-1 and TRBJ2-2; weak D call: TRBD1 (5 bases). CDR1 and CDR2 (germline): SGHRS, YFSETQ. V was clipped by 0 bases and J by 3 bases, with 24 bases between them. CDR3 length: 20 amino acids. CDR3 DNA sequence: TGCGCCAGCAGCTTGGAGAAGGTTTTTGACAGAATGTTGGACACCGGGGAGCTGTTTTTT. Protein sequence: CASSLEKVFDRMLDTGELFF.

The chain is built from TRBV18 and TRBJ2-7; TRBD2 matches at 9 bases. CDR3 length: 16 amino acids. The germline V gene has CDR1 KGHSH and CDR2 LQKENI. J was trimmed by 2 bases and V by 6 bases; bases with no gene match: 11. CDR3 sequence: CASSRGGAALTYEQYF. DNA for the CDR3: TGTGCCAGCTCCCGCGGGGGGGCCGCCCTGACCTACGAGCAGTACTTC.

The DNA of the CDR3 is TGTGCCAGTAGTATGGAAAGGAGCTCCTACGAGCAGTACTTC. Translated, it gives CASSMERSSYEQYF. This chain links TRBV19 with TRBJ2-7; D call uncertain. The germline CDR1 and CDR2 sequences are LNHDA and SQIVND (reference sequence). There are 14 residues in the CDR3. V lost 3 bases to trimming and J lost 0 bases, with 9 bases between them.

The chain recombines TRBV7-8 with TRBJ1-5; 11 bases align to TRBD1. The CDR3 totals 16 residues. CDR1 and CDR2 from the germline V gene are SGHVS and FQNEAQ. V trimming: 1 base; J trimming: 7 bases; junction bases outside the gene matches: 6. The CDR3 sequence is CASSLGWDRGGQPQHF. The CDR3 DNA reads TGTGCCAGCAGCTTAGGATGGGACAGGGGGGGCCAGCCCCAGCATTTT. Using reference TRBV7-8 and TRBJ1-5 for the parts outside the CDR3, the full variable domain is GAGVSQSPRYKVAKRGQDVALRCDPISGHVSLFWYQQALGQGPEFLTYFQNEAQLDKSGLPSDRFFAERPEGSVSTLKIQRTQQEDSAVYLCASSLGWDRGGQPQHFGDGTRLSIL.

The chain employs TRBV9 and TRBJ1-1; D is ambiguous. Trimming removed 3 bases from V and 1 base from J, with 10 bases in between. The length of the CDR3 is 14 residues. The V gene's germline CDR1 is SGDLS and CDR2 YYNGEE. CDR3 loop: CASSAPSQNTEAFF. The DNA of the CDR3 is TGTGCCAGCAGCGCACCCTCACAGAACACTGAAGCTTTCTTT.

The chain links TRBV7-2 to TRBJ1-2, with 9 nucleotides matching TRBD1. Germline V gives CDR1 SGHTA, CDR2 FQGNSA. This CDR3 region has 14 residues. Trimming at V came to 5 bases and at J to 3 bases, leaving 4 bases not matched to a gene. CDR3 region: CASSIDRGYYGYTF. CDR3 DNA: TGTGCCAGCAGCATCGACAGGGGGTACTATGGCTACACCTTC.

The chain couples TRBV18 to TRBJ2-2; 8 bases match TRBD1. The CDR3 runs 16 residues. With 2 bases clipped from V and 4 bases from J, the junction kept 6 bases outside the gene matches. The germline V gene encodes CDR1 KGHSH and CDR2 LQKENI. The CDR3, as DNA: TGTGCCAGCTCACCAAGAGCCAGGGGGCGCACCGGGGAGCTGTTTTTT. It yields the protein CASSPRARGRTGELFF.

CDR3 sequence reads: CASSLVAGVYNEQFF. The CDR3 DNA follows: TGTGCCAGCAGCTTAGTAGCGGGAGTTTACAATGAGCAGTTCTTC. The chain carries TRBV7-2 and TRBJ2-1, with 9 bases that match TRBD2. The V gene end was trimmed by 1 base and the J gene end by 4 bases; junction bases not matched to a gene: 2. Looked up from germline, CDR1 is SGHTA and CDR2 is FQGNSA. CDR3 length equals 15 residues.

This sequence joins TRBV15 and TRBJ2-1, with 12 bases fitting TRBD2. This CDR3 comprises 18 residues. Looked up from germline, CDR1 is LNHNV and CDR2 is YYDKDF (reference sequence). V lost 3 bases to trimming and J lost 7 bases; unmatched junction nucleotides: 13. This CDR3 reads CATSRWGGRLAGGNEQFF. CDR3 nucleotides: TGTGCCACCAGCAGGTGGGGGGGGAGGCTAGCGGGAGGGAATGAGCAGTTCTTC.

This chain links TRBV10-3 with TRBJ2-5, with D possibly TRBD2 on 5 matching bases. CDR1 and CDR2 from the germline V gene are ENHRY and SYGVKD. This CDR3 is built from 12 residues. V was shortened by 8 bases and J by 5 bases, with 12 bases between the two germline ends. CDR3 protein: CAISAGGETQYF. CDR3 DNA sequence: TGTGCCATCTCGGCAGGCGGGGAGACCCAGTACTTC.

This rearrangement joins TRBV15 to TRBJ2-1; 8 bases are a match to TRBD1. CDR1 and CDR2 from the germline V gene are LNHNV and YYDKDF (reference sequence). J was trimmed by 7 bases and V by 2 bases; bases with no gene match: 10. The CDR3 contains 16 residues. Here the CDR3 DNA reads TGTGCCACCAGCAGATCCCGCTACAGGGGGTTGAATGAGCAGTTCTTC. As protein: CATSRSRYRGLNEQFF.

The chain carries TRBV5-1 and TRBJ2-1; D is perhaps TRBD1 (5 bases). CDR1 and CDR2 (germline): SGHRS, YFSETQ. The germline V and J ends were trimmed by 4 bases and 4 bases, with 15 bases remaining between them. The length of the CDR3 is 15 residues. The CDR3 reads CASSGAFAGYNEQFF. The CDR3 DNA is TGCGCCAGCAGCGGGGCTTTCGCCGGGTACAATGAGCAGTTCTTC.

The V call is TRBV2, the J call TRBJ2-7, with D possibly matching TRBD1 (8 bases). The CDR3 consists of 17 residues. Trimming left V 0 bases short and J 3 bases short, with 18 bases between. The germline V gene has CDR1 SNHLY and CDR2 FYNNEI. CDR3 protein: CASSEARGTGSGYEQYF. CDR3 in DNA: TGTGCCAGCAGTGAAGCGCGGGGGACAGGCTCCGGCTACGAGCAGTACTTC.

In nucleotides, the CDR3 is TGTGCCAGCAGTTACAGGGGAGGAGAGACCCAGTACTTC. Its translation: CASSYRGGETQYF. The chain couples TRBV6-5 to TRBJ2-5; D is perhaps TRBD2 (6 bases). V lost 2 bases and J 4 bases, leaving 8 bases between the germline ends. Per the germline V gene, CDR1 is MNHEY and CDR2 is SVGAGI. The CDR3 is 13 amino acids.

The V gene is TRBV30, the J gene TRBJ2-7; 8 bases fit TRBD2. Germline V gives CDR1 GTSNPN, CDR2 SVGIG (reference sequence). J was trimmed by 2 bases and V by 4 bases; bases with no gene match: 4. CDR3 length equals 13 residues. Here the CDR3 reads CAWKGGGTYEQYF. CDR3 nucleotides: TGTGCCTGGAAGGGCGGGGGGACCTACGAGCAGTACTTC.

V gene TRBV27 combines with J gene TRBJ2-2; 7 bases map to TRBD1. J gave up 2 bases and V 3 bases, and 6 bases lay outside the gene matches. Germline loops: CDR1 MNHEY, CDR2 SMNVEV (reference sequence). The CDR3 contains 16 residues. The CDR3 DNA is TGTGCCAGCAGTTTTTTAGGGACAGTCAACACCGGGGAGCTGTTTTTT. This sequence encodes CASSFLGTVNTGELFF.

The chain has TRBV23-1 and TRBJ2-4; D may be TRBD2 (5 bases). TRBV23-1 is an open reading frame, and its role is uncertain. The V gene lost 3 bases and the J gene lost 9 bases, with 9 bases spanning the gap. The CDR3 consists of 12 residues. The CDR3 nucleotides read TGCGCCAGCAGTCACCCCCGGGGCATTCAGTACTTC. It translates to CASSHPRGIQYF.

The chain couples TRBV27 to TRBJ2-2; 7 bases align to TRBD2. Germline V CDR1 and CDR2: MNHEY, SMNVEV (reference sequence). The junction had 5 bases not matched to a gene; V was cut back by 0 bases and J by 1 base. The CDR3 runs to 17 residues. The CDR3 is CASSLSGGSMNTGELFF. DNA of the CDR3: TGTGCCAGCAGTTTATCCGGCGGGAGCATGAACACCGGGGAGCTGTTTTTT.

This chain uses TRBV28 with TRBJ2-3; 10 bases match TRBD2. The CDR3 has 14 residues. J lost 5 bases, V lost 6 bases, and 5 bases had no gene match. Germline CDR1 is MDHEN and CDR2 is SYDVKM. CDR3 DNA: TGTGCCAGCAGGGGACTAGCGCTACGAGATACGCAGTATTTT. Protein product: CASRGLALRDTQYF. Based on the CDR3 plus reference TRBV28 and TRBJ2-3, the full variable domain is DVKVTQSSRYLVKRTGEKVFLECVQDMDHENMFWYRQDPGLGLRLIYFSYDVKMKEKGDIPEGYSVSREKKERFSLILESASTNQTSMYLCASRGLALRDTQYFGPGTRLTVL.

The rearrangement links TRBV27 to TRBJ1-1; D unresolved. Germline V CDR1 and CDR2: MNHEY, SMNVEV (reference sequence). Deletions cut 1 base from V and 1 base from J, with 10 bases between. The CDR3 totals 15 residues. The CDR3 loop is CASSLLAGRNTEAFF. The CDR3 DNA follows: TGTGCCAGCAGTTTATTAGCGGGTCGGAACACTGAAGCTTTCTTT.

This rearrangement joins TRBV9 to TRBJ2-1; 10 bases match TRBD2. CDR3 size: 15 residues. The ends lost 0 bases at V and 6 bases at J; junction bases unmatched: 3. Germline CDR1 reads SGDLS; CDR2 reads YYNGEE. In DNA form, the CDR3 reads TGTGCCAGCAGCGTAGGGACTAGCGGTCTCAATGAGCAGTTCTTC. It encodes CASSVGTSGLNEQFF.

V and J are TRBV19 and TRBJ1-4; D call uncertain. There are 14 residues in the CDR3. Per the germline V gene, CDR1 is LNHDA and CDR2 is SQIVND (reference sequence). V gave up 3 bases and J gave up 7 bases, with 12 bases separating them. CDR3 loop: CASSIEVIGEKLFF. The CDR3 DNA reads as TGTGCCAGTAGTATCGAGGTTATTGGTGAAAAACTGTTTTTT.

V gene TRBV5-1 combines with J gene TRBJ2-7; TRBD2 matches at 10 bases. Looked up from germline, CDR1 is SGHRS and CDR2 is YFSETQ. The ends lost 0 bases at V and 1 base at J; junction bases unmatched: 4. This CDR3 is built from 16 residues. The CDR3 protein is CASSLALAGVSYEQYF. Here the CDR3 DNA reads TGCGCCAGCAGCTTGGCGCTAGCGGGAGTGTCCTACGAGCAGTACTTC. The whole variable domain, filled in from reference TRBV5-1 and TRBJ2-7, reads KAGVTQTPRYLIKTRGQQVTLSCSPISGHRSVSWYQQTPGQGLQFLFEYFSETQRNKGNFPGRFSGRQFSNSRSEMNVSTLELGDSALYLCASSLALAGVSYEQYFGPGTRLTVT.

The rearrangement links TRBV5-4 to TRBJ2-7; unclear D gene. Trimming removed 6 bases from V and 1 base from J, with 20 bases in between. This CDR3 is built from 16 residues. Germline CDR1 SGHNT, CDR2 YYREEE (reference sequence). The CDR3 nucleotides are TGTGCCAGCACCGAATCCCCCACAGCCAGATCCTACGAGCAGTACTTC. Amino acid sequence: CASTESPTARSYEQYF.

V gene TRBV4-1 combines with J gene TRBJ2-3; 7 nucleotides align to TRBD2. Trimming took 10 bases from V and 4 from J; bases not matched to a gene: 8. CDR3 length: 13 amino acids. Germline lookup yields CDR1 MGHRA and CDR2 YSYEKL. The CDR3: CATTGGVADTQYF. CDR3 bases: TGCGCCACCACGGGGGGAGTGGCAGATACGCAGTATTTT.